A single sample gave rise to the 18 T cell receptor beta chains below, sequenced in a study of cytomegalovirus exposure and HLA in healthy donors. PCR was performed using 60 Vbeta and 13 Jbeta primers. Clones were read by immunoSEQ multiplex PCR, and TCRdb kept only the in-frame ones, dropping some. The sample includes roughly 71,000 clones. Input material: PBMCs. The receptors stem from a woman aged 40 to 49 in good health and CMV-seropositive.

V usage is TRBV10-2 and J usage is TRBJ2-3, with 11 positions matching TRBD2. CDR3 size: 16 residues. V shed 11 bases and J 4 bases; nucleotides not matched to a gene: 14. Germline CDR1 reads WSHSY; CDR2 reads SAAADI. The CDR3 DNA reads TGCGCCGTATCCCCCCTAGCGGGAGGAAGTTCAGATACGCAGTATTTT. Encoded protein: CAVSPLAGGSSDTQYF.

CDR3: CASSPGTGKGTEAFF. The CDR3 DNA is TGTGCCAGCAGCCCAGGGACAGGGAAAGGCACTGAAGCTTTCTTT. The chain is built from TRBV7-8 and TRBJ1-1; TRBD1 agrees at 9 bases. With V trimmed by 5 bases and J by 4 bases, 8 bases remained unmatched. CDR3 length: 15 residues. Germline-derived CDR1 and CDR2 are SGHVS and FQNEAQ.

The J gene is TRBJ2-5, the V gene TRBV12-5, with 14 bases that match TRBD2. Trimming removed 1 base from V and 2 bases from J; junction bases left unmatched: 0. Germline V gives CDR1 LGHNT, CDR2 FRNRAP. The length of the CDR3 is 16 residues. This CDR3 is CASGLGTSGGQETQYF. CDR3 DNA: TGTGCTAGTGGTTTGGGGACTAGCGGGGGGCAAGAGACCCAGTACTTC.

As to this clone: The junction and the germline gene differ at one end; a read error may be behind it. The gene calls are TRBV6-5 and TRBJ1-2, with 8 bases aligning to TRBD1. The CDR3 contains 13 residues. CDR1 is MNHEY, CDR2 SVGAGI, per germline. The CDR3 sequence: CASSKQGVYGCTF. In nucleotides, the CDR3 is TGTGCCAGCAGTAAACAGGGGGTCTATGGCTGCACCTTC.

The chain employs TRBV7-9 and TRBJ2-5, with TRBD1 identical over 8 bases. J lost 5 bases, V lost 5 bases, and 4 bases had no gene match. This CDR3 comprises 13 residues. In germline, CDR1 is SEHNR, CDR2 FQNEAQ (reference sequence). The CDR3 reads CASSPRGPETQYF. The CDR3 nucleotides are TGTGCCAGCAGCCCCAGGGGGCCGGAGACCCAGTACTTC.

The chain joins TRBV11-2 to TRBJ1-4, with D possibly being TRBD1 (5 bases). Germline values: CDR1 SGHAT, CDR2 FQNNGV. This CDR3 spans 14 amino acids. V lost 6 bases and J 8 bases, leaving 16 bases between the germline ends. The CDR3 loop reads CASRRTTIREKLFF. The CDR3 bases are TGTGCCAGCAGAAGGACAACGATTCGGGAAAAACTGTTTTTT.

The DNA for the CDR3 is TGTGCCAGCAGCGTAGATTGGAGGCCTGGAAACACCATATATTTT. As protein: CASSVDWRPGNTIYF. The chain recombines TRBV9 with TRBJ1-3; D ambiguous. In germline, CDR1 is SGDLS, CDR2 YYNGEE. Trimming removed 0 bases from V and 2 bases from J, with 9 bases in between. The CDR3 sequence is 15 residues long.

The chain has TRBV15 and TRBJ2-1, with 8 bases aligning to TRBD2. V trimming: 0 bases; J trimming: 2 bases; junction bases outside the gene matches: 3. The CDR3 runs 16 residues. CDR1 LNHNV and CDR2 YYDKDF come from the germline V gene (reference sequence). CDR3 in DNA: TGTGCCACCAGCAGAGATCGGGGGGGTCCCTACAATGAGCAGTTCTTC. Translating it yields CATSRDRGGPYNEQFF.

The CDR3 sequence is CASSQDRYGTAYGYTF. DNA of the CDR3: TGCGCCAGCAGCCAAGATCGGTATGGGACAGCTTATGGCTACACCTTC. The V and J genes are TRBV4-3 and TRBJ1-2; 7 nucleotides line up with TRBD1. With 0 bases clipped from V and 5 bases from J, the junction kept 9 bases outside the gene matches. There are 16 residues in the CDR3. Per the germline V gene, CDR1 is LGHNA and CDR2 is YSLEER.

This chain connects TRBV10-3 to TRBJ1-3; D is unresolved. The CDR3 consists of 16 residues. Germline loops: CDR1 ENHRY, CDR2 SYGVKD. Trimming removed 3 bases at V and 2 bases at J, with 14 bases between. Here the CDR3 DNA reads TGTGCCATCAGTGATGCCGCAATAACGGCTGGAAACACCATATATTTT. This sequence encodes CAISDAAITAGNTIYF.

This chain connects TRBV6-5 to TRBJ2-2; no clear D. Germline CDR1 and CDR2: MNHEY and SVGAGI. This CDR3 has 15 amino acids. The germline V and J ends were trimmed by 5 bases and 6 bases, with 16 bases remaining between them. The CDR3 coding sequence is TGTGCCAGCAGTCCCCTCCTCCAGGCAGCCGGGGAGCTGTTTTTT. Its protein product is CASSPLLQAAGELFF.

The chain combines TRBV27 with TRBJ1-1; perhaps TRBD1 as D (5 bases). V was shortened by 2 bases and J by 1 base, with 8 bases between the two germline ends. Germline V CDR1 and CDR2: MNHEY, SMNVEV (reference sequence). The CDR3 length is 14 residues. The CDR3 sequence is CASSLDRANTEAFF. The CDR3 DNA reads TGTGCCAGCAGTTTAGACAGAGCGAACACTGAAGCTTTCTTT.

V is TRBV18 and J is TRBJ2-5; no reliable D call. Germline V gene lookup returns CDR1 KGHSH and CDR2 LQKENI. The CDR3 has 14 residues. V gave up 0 bases and J gave up 5 bases, with 10 bases separating them. The CDR3 reads CASSPPSLQETQYF. In DNA, the CDR3 is TGTGCCAGCTCACCACCTTCTCTACAGGAGACCCAGTACTTC.

V gene TRBV4-3 combines with J gene TRBJ2-2, with 9 positions matching TRBD1. The CDR3 sequence is 14 residues long. J lost 5 bases, V lost 3 bases, and 1 base had no gene match. Germline V gives CDR1 LGHNA, CDR2 YSLEER. The CDR3 loop reads CASSQDRGTGELFF. The CDR3 nucleotides read TGCGCCAGCAGCCAGGACAGGGGAACCGGGGAGCTGTTTTTT.

This chain links TRBV5-5 with TRBJ2-1; possibly TRBD2 for D (6 bases). Germline V CDR1 and CDR2: SGHKS, YYEKEE (reference sequence). The CDR3 has 15 residues. Trimming cost V 4 bases and J 6 bases, with 17 bases left between them. The DNA of the CDR3 is TGTGCCAGCAGCAGCTGGGTTGGCGGGACCAATGAGCAGTTCTTC. Protein sequence: CASSSWVGGTNEQFF. Full variable domain (remainder filled in from reference TRBV5-5 and TRBJ2-1): DAGVTQSPTHLIKTRGQQVTLRCSPISGHKSVSWYQQVLGQGPQFIFQYYEKEERGRGNFPDRFSARQFPNYSSELNVNALLLGDSALYLCASSSWVGGTNEQFFGPGTRLTVL.

The chain has TRBV6-5 and TRBJ1-4; 9 bases are shared with TRBD1. This CDR3 has 16 residues. Looked up from germline, CDR1 is MNHEY and CDR2 is SVGAGI. Trimming cost V 2 bases and J 6 bases; bases outside gene matches: 7. CDR3 amino acids: CASSYVSGTGYEKLFF. Written as DNA, the CDR3 is TGTGCCAGCAGTTACGTGTCCGGGACAGGGTATGAAAAACTGTTTTTT.

This chain connects TRBV30 to TRBJ1-4, with 10 positions matching TRBD1. The CDR3 has 15 residues. V was pared by 2 bases and J by 4 bases, with 4 bases of the junction left unmatched. The germline CDR1 and CDR2 sequences are GTSNPN and SVGIG (reference sequence). CDR3 sequence reads: CAWSTGQGDNEKLFF. As DNA, the CDR3 is TGTGCCTGGAGTACTGGACAGGGGGATAATGAAAAACTGTTTTTT. Using reference TRBV30 and TRBJ1-4 for the parts outside the CDR3, the full variable domain is SQTIHQWPATLVQPVGSPLSLECTVEGTSNPNLYWYRQAAGRGLQLLFYSVGIGQISSEVPQNLSASRPQDRQFILSSKKLLLSDSGFYLCAWSTGQGDNEKLFFGSGTQLSVL.

This rearrangement joins TRBV2 to TRBJ2-7; D ambiguous. Per germline, CDR1 SNHLY and CDR2 FYNNEI. The CDR3 is 16 residues long. V was pared by 8 bases and J by 0 bases, with 20 bases between. CDR3 sequence: CASVTYEFDRSYEQYF. The CDR3 bases are TGTGCCAGCGTAACCTATGAGTTTGATCGCTCCTACGAGCAGTACTTC.